The following is a T cell receptor beta chain sequence with its context. The antigen remains undetermined. TCR beta cDNA libraries included unique molecular identifiers. The source material, 1 to 10 million T cells, gave rise to approximately 520,000 cDNA molecules. TCRdb re-called the PCR reads through MiXCR, storing one row per CDR3 protein. The data hold 400,000 to 500,000 distinct CDR3 sequences, with roughly 38% observed a single time. This sample was taken from a study of post-analysis software for immune sequencing data. Study-wide points: Same-batch samples co-clustered strongly by F measure. For normalized Chao1 diversity, multiple sclerosis patients scored significantly lower than controls did. Controls had lower frequencies than patients of 4 or 5 TRBV segments, which included TRBV5-6, TRBV5-1 and TRBV20-1.

Looked up from germline, CDR1 is MDHEN and CDR2 is SYDVKM. There are 15 residues in the CDR3. What was sequenced was blood. This TCR was sampled from a girl aged 2 to 9 with multiple sclerosis. This chain joins TRBV28 and TRBJ2-5, with 10 positions matching TRBD1. Judging by the DNA end, TRBJ2-7 fits better; the J call may be wrong. CDR3 nucleotides: TGTGCCAGCAGTTTTTGGGGGACAGGGGATTACGAGCAGTACTTC. This encodes CASSFWGTGDYEQYF.